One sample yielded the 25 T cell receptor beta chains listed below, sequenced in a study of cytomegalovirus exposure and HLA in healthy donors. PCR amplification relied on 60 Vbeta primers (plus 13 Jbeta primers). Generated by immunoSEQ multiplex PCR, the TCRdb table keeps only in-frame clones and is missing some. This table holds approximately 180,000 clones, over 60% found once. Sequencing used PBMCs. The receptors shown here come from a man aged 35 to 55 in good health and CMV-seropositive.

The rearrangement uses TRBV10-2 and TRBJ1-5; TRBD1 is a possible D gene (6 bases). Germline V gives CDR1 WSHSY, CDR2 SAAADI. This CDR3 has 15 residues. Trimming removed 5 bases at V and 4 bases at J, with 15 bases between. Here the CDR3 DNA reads TGCGCCAGCAGTAAAATCGCAGGGGAAAATCAGCCCCAGCATTTT. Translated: CASSKIAGENQPQHF.

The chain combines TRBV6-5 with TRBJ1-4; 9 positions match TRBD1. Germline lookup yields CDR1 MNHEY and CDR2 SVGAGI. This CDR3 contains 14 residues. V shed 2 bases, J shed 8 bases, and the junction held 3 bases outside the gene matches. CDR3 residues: CASSYGQGNEKLFF. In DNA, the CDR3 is TGTGCCAGCAGTTACGGACAGGGGAACGAAAAACTGTTTTTT.

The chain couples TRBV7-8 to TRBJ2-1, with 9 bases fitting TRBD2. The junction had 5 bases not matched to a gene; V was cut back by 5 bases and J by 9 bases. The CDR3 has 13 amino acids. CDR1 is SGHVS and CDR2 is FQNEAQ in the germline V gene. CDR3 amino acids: CASSQGLAGEQFF. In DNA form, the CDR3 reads TGTGCCAGCAGCCAGGGACTAGCCGGTGAGCAGTTCTTC. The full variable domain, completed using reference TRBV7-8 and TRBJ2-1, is GAGVSQSPRYKVAKRGQDVALRCDPISGHVSLFWYQQALGQGPEFLTYFQNEAQLDKSGLPSDRFFAERPEGSVSTLKIQRTQQEDSAVYLCASSQGLAGEQFFGPGTRLTVL.

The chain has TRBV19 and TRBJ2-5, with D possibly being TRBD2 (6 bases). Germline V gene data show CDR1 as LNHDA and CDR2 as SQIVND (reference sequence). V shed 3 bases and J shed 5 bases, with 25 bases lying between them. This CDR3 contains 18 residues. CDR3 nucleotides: TGTGCCAGTAGTATCAATATAGGAGGGTCGGTGGTTATGGAGACCCAGTACTTC. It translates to CASSINIGGSVVMETQYF.

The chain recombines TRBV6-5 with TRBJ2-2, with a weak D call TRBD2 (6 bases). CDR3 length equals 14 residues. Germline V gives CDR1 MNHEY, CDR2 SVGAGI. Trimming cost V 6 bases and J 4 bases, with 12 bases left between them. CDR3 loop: CASRTGLLTGELFF. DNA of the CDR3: TGTGCCAGCAGGACGGGACTCCTCACCGGGGAGCTGTTTTTT.

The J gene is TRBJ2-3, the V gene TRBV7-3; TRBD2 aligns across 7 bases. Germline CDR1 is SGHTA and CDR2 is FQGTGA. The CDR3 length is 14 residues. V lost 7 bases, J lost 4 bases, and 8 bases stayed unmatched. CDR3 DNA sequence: TGTGCCAGCAACCGCGGAACTAGCGCAGATACGCAGTATTTT. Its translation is CASNRGTSADTQYF.

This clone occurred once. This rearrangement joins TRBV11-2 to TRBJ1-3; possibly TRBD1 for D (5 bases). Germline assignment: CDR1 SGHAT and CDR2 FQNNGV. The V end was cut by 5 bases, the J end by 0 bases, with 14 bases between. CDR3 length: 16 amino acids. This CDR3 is CASSTQQAFSGNTIYF. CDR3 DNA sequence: TGTGCCAGCAGCACCCAACAGGCCTTCTCTGGAAACACCATATATTTT.

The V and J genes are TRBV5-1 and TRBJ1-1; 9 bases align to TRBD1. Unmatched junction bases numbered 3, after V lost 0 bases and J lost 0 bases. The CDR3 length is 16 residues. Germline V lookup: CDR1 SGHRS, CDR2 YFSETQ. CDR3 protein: CASSLATGGMNTEAFF. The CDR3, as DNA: TGCGCCAGCAGCTTGGCGACAGGGGGTATGAACACTGAAGCTTTCTTT.

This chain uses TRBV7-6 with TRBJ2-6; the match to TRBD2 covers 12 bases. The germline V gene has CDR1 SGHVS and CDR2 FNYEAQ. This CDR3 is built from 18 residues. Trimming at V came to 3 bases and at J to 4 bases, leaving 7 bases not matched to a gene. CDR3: CASSLTSGSSSGANVLTF. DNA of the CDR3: TGTGCCAGCAGCTTGACTAGCGGGAGTTCATCAGGGGCCAACGTCCTGACTTTC.

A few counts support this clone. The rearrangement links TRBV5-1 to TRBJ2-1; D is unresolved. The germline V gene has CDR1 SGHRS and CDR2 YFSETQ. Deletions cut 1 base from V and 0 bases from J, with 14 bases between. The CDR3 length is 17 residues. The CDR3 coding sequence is TGCGCCAGCAGCTTGTCTCCCTTTGGCACCTCCTACAATGAGCAGTTCTTC. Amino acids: CASSLSPFGTSYNEQFF.

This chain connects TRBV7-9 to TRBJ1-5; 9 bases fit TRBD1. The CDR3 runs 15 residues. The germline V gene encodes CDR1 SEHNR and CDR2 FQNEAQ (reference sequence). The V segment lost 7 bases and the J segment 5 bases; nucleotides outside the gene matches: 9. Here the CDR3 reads CASTLGDRDDQPQHF. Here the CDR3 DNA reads TGTGCCAGCACCCTGGGGGACAGGGACGATCAGCCCCAGCATTTT.

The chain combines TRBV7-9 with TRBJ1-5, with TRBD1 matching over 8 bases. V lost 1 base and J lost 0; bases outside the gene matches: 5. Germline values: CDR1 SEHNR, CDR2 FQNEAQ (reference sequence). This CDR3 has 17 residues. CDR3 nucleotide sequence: TGTGCCAGCAGCTTAGGACAGGGGACGGGTAGCAATCAGCCCCAGCATTTT. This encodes CASSLGQGTGSNQPQHF.

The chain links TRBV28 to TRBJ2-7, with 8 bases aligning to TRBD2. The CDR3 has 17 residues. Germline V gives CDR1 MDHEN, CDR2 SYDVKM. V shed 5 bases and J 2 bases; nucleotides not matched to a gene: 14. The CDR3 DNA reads TGTGCCAGCAGTCCTCCCCGGGCTAGCGGGTTGGCCTACGAGCAGTACTTC. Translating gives CASSPPRASGLAYEQYF.

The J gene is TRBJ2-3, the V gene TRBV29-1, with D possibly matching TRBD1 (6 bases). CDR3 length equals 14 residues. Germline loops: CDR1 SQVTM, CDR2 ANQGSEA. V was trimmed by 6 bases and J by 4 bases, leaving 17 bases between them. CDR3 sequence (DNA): TGCAGCGTAGCGGTTGGGGGCAGGGCAGATACGCAGTATTTT. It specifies CSVAVGGRADTQYF.

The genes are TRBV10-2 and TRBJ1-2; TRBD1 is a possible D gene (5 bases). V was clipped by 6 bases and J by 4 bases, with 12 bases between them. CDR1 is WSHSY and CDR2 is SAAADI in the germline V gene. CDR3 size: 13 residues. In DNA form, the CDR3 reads TGCGCCAGCAGCGACAGTCCAAGCTATGGCTACACCTTC. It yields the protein CASSDSPSYGYTF.

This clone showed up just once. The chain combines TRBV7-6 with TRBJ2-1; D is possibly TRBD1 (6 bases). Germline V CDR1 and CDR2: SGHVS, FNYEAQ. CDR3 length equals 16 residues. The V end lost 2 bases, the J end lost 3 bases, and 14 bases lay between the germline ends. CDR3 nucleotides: TGTGCCAGCAGCTTACGACGGGACACGAACTACAATGAGCAGTTCTTC. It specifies CASSLRRDTNYNEQFF. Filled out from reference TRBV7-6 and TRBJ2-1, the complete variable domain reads GAGVSQSPRYKVTKRGQDVALRCDPISGHVSLYWYRQALGQGPEFLTYFNYEAQQDKSGLPNDRFSAERPEGSISTLTIQRTEQRDSAMYRCASSLRRDTNYNEQFFGPGTRLTVL.

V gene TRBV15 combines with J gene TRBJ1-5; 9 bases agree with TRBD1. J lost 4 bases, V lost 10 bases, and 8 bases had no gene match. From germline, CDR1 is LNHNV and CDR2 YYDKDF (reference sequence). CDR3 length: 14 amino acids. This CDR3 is CAIGDRVGNQPQHF. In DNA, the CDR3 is TGTGCCATCGGGGACAGGGTGGGAAATCAGCCCCAGCATTTT.

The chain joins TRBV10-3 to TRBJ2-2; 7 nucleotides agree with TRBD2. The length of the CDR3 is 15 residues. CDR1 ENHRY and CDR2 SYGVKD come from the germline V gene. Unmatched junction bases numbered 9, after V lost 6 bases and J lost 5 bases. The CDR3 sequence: CAISGRREGTGELFF. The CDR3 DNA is TGTGCCATCAGCGGGAGGAGGGAAGGAACCGGGGAGCTGTTTTTT.

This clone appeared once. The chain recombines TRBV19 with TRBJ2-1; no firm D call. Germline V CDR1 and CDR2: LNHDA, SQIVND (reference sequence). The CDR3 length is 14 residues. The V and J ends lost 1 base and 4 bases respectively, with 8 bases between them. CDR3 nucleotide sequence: TGTGCCAGTAGTATAGGAGGCCCTTACAATGAGCAGTTCTTC. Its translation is CASSIGGPYNEQFF.

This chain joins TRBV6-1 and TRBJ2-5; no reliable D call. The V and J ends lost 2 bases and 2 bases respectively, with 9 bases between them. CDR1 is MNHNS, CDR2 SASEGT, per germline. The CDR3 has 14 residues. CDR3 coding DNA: TGTGCCAGCAGTGAAACGCCCAGGCAAGAGACCCAGTACTTC. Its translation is CASSETPRQETQYF.

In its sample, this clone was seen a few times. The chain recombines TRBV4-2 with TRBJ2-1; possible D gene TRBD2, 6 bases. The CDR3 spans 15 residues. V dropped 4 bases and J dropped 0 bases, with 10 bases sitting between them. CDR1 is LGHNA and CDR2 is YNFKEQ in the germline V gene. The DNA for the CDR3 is TGTGCCAGCAGCCCCCTAGCGAACTCCTACAATGAGCAGTTCTTC. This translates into CASSPLANSYNEQFF.

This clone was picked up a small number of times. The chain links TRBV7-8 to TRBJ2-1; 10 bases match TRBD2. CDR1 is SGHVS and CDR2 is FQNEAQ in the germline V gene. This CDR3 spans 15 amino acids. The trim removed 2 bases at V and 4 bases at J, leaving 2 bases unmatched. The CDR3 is CASSLRTSGYNEQFF. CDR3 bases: TGTGCCAGCAGCTTAAGGACTAGCGGTTACAATGAGCAGTTCTTC.

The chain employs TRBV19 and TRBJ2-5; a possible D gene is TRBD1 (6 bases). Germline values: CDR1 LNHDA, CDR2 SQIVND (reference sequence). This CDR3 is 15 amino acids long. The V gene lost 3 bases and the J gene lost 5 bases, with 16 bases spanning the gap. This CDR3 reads CASSIDYSRGETQYF. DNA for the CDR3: TGTGCCAGTAGTATCGACTACTCGAGGGGGGAGACCCAGTACTTC.

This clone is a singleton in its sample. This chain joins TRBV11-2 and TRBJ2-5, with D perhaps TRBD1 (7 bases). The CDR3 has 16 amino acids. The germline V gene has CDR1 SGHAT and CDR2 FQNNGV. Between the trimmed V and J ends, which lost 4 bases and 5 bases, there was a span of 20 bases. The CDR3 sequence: CASSSLGGRGVETQYF. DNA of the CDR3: TGTGCCAGCAGCTCCCTTGGTGGCAGGGGGGTCGAGACCCAGTACTTC.

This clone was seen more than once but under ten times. The CDR3 is CASSLVGQGGTETQYF. The DNA of the CDR3 is TGTGCCAGCAGCTTAGTGGGACAGGGGGGGACAGAGACCCAGTACTTC. The chain employs TRBV7-2 and TRBJ2-5, with 11 bases lining up with TRBD1. The CDR3 spans 16 residues. Germline CDR1 is SGHTA and CDR2 is FQGNSA. The V and J ends lost 1 base and 4 bases, in that order; junction bases with no gene match: 5.